The 14 T cell receptor beta chains presented below share a single source sample, sequenced in a study of sequential checkpoint blockade in melanoma. Produced via immunoSEQ multiplex PCR; TCRdb's table is partial and in-frame only. Here the sample spans approximately 9,300 clones, 76% being singletons. Treatment of the sample: randomized to nivolumab then ipilimumab (arm A) or the reverse (arm B). This sample comprised CD8+ T cells sorted from blood (inferred from file names), obtained from a patient given nivolumab and ipilimumab in sequence. These receptors were taken from a human donor with melanoma.

The chain employs TRBV11-2 and TRBJ1-1; D gene ambiguous. Germline values: CDR1 SGHAT, CDR2 FQNNGV. Trimming left V 0 bases short and J 0 bases short, with 11 bases between. The CDR3 is made up of 16 amino acids. CDR3 region: CASSLESGHMNTEAFF. CDR3 bases: TGTGCCAGCAGCTTAGAGTCAGGCCACATGAACACTGAAGCTTTCTTT.

The chain employs TRBV29-1 and TRBJ1-5; 8 bases line up with TRBD1. In germline, CDR1 is SQVTM, CDR2 ANQGSEA. The CDR3 runs to 15 residues. With V trimmed by 1 base and J by 2 bases, 4 bases remained unmatched. The CDR3 spells CSVEGTGRGNQPQHF. CDR3 sequence (DNA): TGCAGCGTTGAAGGGACAGGGAGAGGCAATCAGCCCCAGCATTTT.

In regard to this clone: Sequence at one end of the junction differs from germline and may be a read error. This chain links TRBV5-8 with TRBJ2-7; a weak D match, TRBD1 (6 bases). The germline V gene has CDR1 SGHTS and CDR2 YDEGEE. The CDR3 has 18 amino acids. The CDR3 DNA is TGCGCCAGCAGCCAAGATTCTGAGGAGACAGGAGAATCGTACGAGCAGTACTTC. Residues: CASSQDSEETGESYEQYF. Based on the CDR3 plus reference TRBV5-8 and TRBJ2-7, the full variable domain is EAGVTQSPTHLIKTRGQQATLRCSPISGHTSVYWYQQALGLGLQFLLWYDEGEERNRGNFPPRFSGRQFPNYSSELNVNALELEDSALYLCASSQDSEETGESYEQYFGPGTRLTVT.

The chain joins TRBV19 to TRBJ1-1, with 7 nucleotides matching TRBD1. The V gene's germline CDR1 is LNHDA and CDR2 SQIVND (reference sequence). The trim removed 5 bases at V and 7 bases at J, leaving 10 bases unmatched. The CDR3 sequence is 14 residues long. This CDR3 reads CASSLRTGVFEAFF. CDR3 nucleotides: TGTGCCAGTAGTTTGAGAACAGGGGTATTTGAAGCTTTCTTT. Full variable domain (outside the CDR3, taken from reference TRBV19 and TRBJ1-1): DGGITQSPKYLFRKEGQNVTLSCEQNLNHDAMYWYRQDPGQGLRLIYYSQIVNDFQKGDIAEGYSVSREKKESFPLTVTSAQKNPTAFYLCASSLRTGVFEAFFGQGTRLTVV.

This clone has a handful of counts. J is TRBJ2-7 and V is TRBV9, with 9 nucleotides matching TRBD1. This CDR3 has 15 amino acids. In germline, CDR1 is SGDLS, CDR2 YYNGEE. Unmatched junction bases numbered 9, after V lost 3 bases and J lost 5 bases. The CDR3 DNA reads as TGTGCCAGCAGCGCGTGGGACAGGGTGAACCACGAGCAGTACTTC. Encoded protein: CASSAWDRVNHEQYF.

The rearrangement uses TRBV10-3 and TRBJ1-3; no clear D gene. CDR1 is ENHRY, CDR2 SYGVKD, per germline. This CDR3 is built from 13 residues. Between the trimmed V and J ends, which lost 7 bases and 0 bases, there was a span of 7 bases. CDR3 region: CAIISVSGNTIYF. The CDR3 nucleotides are TGTGCCATCATCTCCGTCTCTGGAAACACCATATATTTT.

This clone appeared once. J is TRBJ2-7 and V is TRBV4-2, with a possible D match to TRBD2 (5 bases). There are 15 residues in the CDR3. Germline V gene lookup returns CDR1 LGHNA and CDR2 YNFKEQ. V was shortened by 0 bases and J by 6 bases, with 15 bases between the two germline ends. In nucleotides, the CDR3 is TGTGCCAGCAGCCAAGATTATCCGGGGTTTGGCGAGCAGTACTTC. Amino acids: CASSQDYPGFGEQYF.

This chain joins TRBV27 and TRBJ2-7; weak D call: TRBD2 (6 bases). This CDR3 has 12 amino acids. Deletions cut 5 bases from V and 4 bases from J, with 9 bases between. The germline V gene has CDR1 MNHEY and CDR2 SMNVEV (reference sequence). The chain's CDR3 is CASSRTKYEQYF. DNA for the CDR3: TGTGCCAGCAGTCGGACTAAGTACGAGCAGTACTTC.

The gene calls are TRBV10-2 and TRBJ2-7; no clear D. The CDR3 has 15 amino acids. Germline V CDR1 and CDR2: WSHSY, SAAADI. Deletions cut 0 bases from V and 2 bases from J, with 11 bases between. CDR3 sequence reads: CASSESVVRAYEQYF. CDR3 DNA sequence: TGCGCCAGCAGTGAGTCGGTGGTTCGGGCCTACGAGCAGTACTTC.

The V call is TRBV14, the J call TRBJ1-4; D ambiguous. V was pared by 3 bases and J by 5 bases, with 13 bases between. The CDR3 is 15 amino acids. CDR1 SGHDN and CDR2 FVKESK come from the germline V gene. CDR3 amino acids: CASSQRTGRNEKLFF. DNA of the CDR3: TGTGCCAGCAGCCAGCGTACGGGTAGGAATGAAAAACTGTTTTTT.

The V gene is TRBV7-2, the J gene TRBJ2-3, with TRBD2 identical over 7 bases. In germline, CDR1 is SGHTA, CDR2 FQGNSA. The CDR3 spans 15 residues. V dropped 4 bases and J dropped 4; count of bases not matched to a gene: 8. CDR3 coding DNA: TGTGCCAGCAGCTCTGGACTAGGGGCGGCAGATACGCAGTATTTT. Protein product: CASSSGLGAADTQYF. The full variable domain, with the rest looked up from reference TRBV7-2 and TRBJ2-3, is GAGVSQSPSNKVTEKGKDVELRCDPISGHTALYWYRQSLGQGLEFLIYFQGNSAPDKSGLPSDRFSAERTGGSVSTLTIQRTQQEDSAVYLCASSSGLGAADTQYFGPGTRLTVL.

This clone is labeled as medium-sized (0.01 to 0.1%). The chain links TRBV4-3 to TRBJ1-5; no clear D. Between the trimmed V and J ends, which lost 0 bases and 3 bases, there was a span of 12 bases. This CDR3 has 16 amino acids. Germline values: CDR1 LGHNA, CDR2 YSLEER. Here the CDR3 reads CASSQDVSGFNQPQHF. In DNA form, the CDR3 reads TGCGCCAGCAGCCAAGATGTATCGGGATTCAATCAGCCCCAGCATTTT.

This clone was seen a handful of times. The CDR3: CASSLGRQGASEAFF. In DNA, the CDR3 is TGTGCCAGCAGCTTAGGACGGCAGGGGGCCTCTGAAGCTTTCTTT. The chain uses TRBV5-8 and TRBJ1-1, with 8 bases fitting TRBD1. CDR3 size: 15 residues. Germline V gene sequence: CDR1 SGHTS, CDR2 YDEGEE. Germline trimming cut 2 bases from V and 6 bases from J; bases unmatched to any gene: 9. Full variable domain (remainder filled in from reference TRBV5-8 and TRBJ1-1): EAGVTQSPTHLIKTRGQQATLRCSPISGHTSVYWYQQALGLGLQFLLWYDEGEERNRGNFPPRFSGRQFPNYSSELNVNALELEDSALYLCASSLGRQGASEAFFGQGTRLTVV.

This chain joins TRBV7-6 and TRBJ2-2; 9 nucleotides agree with TRBD1. The assigned J gene may be wrong: the sequence end matches TRBJ1-3 better. This CDR3 spans 15 amino acids. CDR1 is SGHVS, CDR2 FNYEAQ, per germline. CDR3 protein: CASSSGQGAGNTIYF. The CDR3 DNA follows: TGTGCCAGCAGCTCGGGACAGGGAGCAGGAAACACCATATATTTT.